This TCR beta chain is drawn from a study of human T cells and chemical hapten exposure. Study results and caveats: In comparison with controls, expanded TCRs gave rise to a significantly larger number of large CDR3 similarity clusters.

Via MiXCR, TCRdb re-called the RACE reads, giving one row per CDR3 protein. The table lists fewer than 300,000 distinct CDR3 sequences, roughly 8% of them singletons, with roughly 1.2% in the top ten. The time point denotes: pre-sensitization, week 0. Sample treatment: therapeutic diphenylcyclopropenone sensitization with weekly scalp DPC. As regards this clonotype: Its specificity is not known.

Trimming cost V 4 bases and J 10 bases, with 17 bases left between them. CDR3 length: 15 amino acids. The germline CDR1 and CDR2 sequences are MGHRA and YSYEKL. This receptor was identified in a man in his late teens or twenties with alopecia areata. Some clones in this sample may be carry-over from other donors' samples. The sample consisted of whole blood, taken in connection with sensitization to the hapten diphenylcyclopropenone (DPC). The rearrangement uses TRBV4-1 and TRBJ1-6, with D perhaps TRBD1 (6 bases). The CDR3 DNA is TGCGCCAGCAGCCCGCGACAGGCTATGGGATCACCCCTCCACTTT. This encodes CASSPRQAMGSPLHF.